Below, 32 T cell receptor beta chains from the same sample are listed, as sequenced in a study of CD8 T cells in Susac syndrome. Random hexamers were used to reverse transcribe an amount of about 0.45 to 1 ug RNA. TCRdb re-analysed the immunoSEQ multiplex PCR reads in MiXCR, keeping a single row per CDR3 protein. The repertoire holds about 210,000 distinct CDR3 sequences, with 85% to 95% as singletons. Sequenced sample: CD4+ T cells from PBMCs. These receptor sequences come from a human donor in good health.

The CDR3 region is CASRQRPGGSSYEQYV. The CDR3 DNA reads as TGTGCCAGCAGACAGCGGCCGGGAGGGAGCTCCTACGAGCAGTACGTC. The chain is built from TRBV27 and TRBJ2-7, with 8 bases fitting TRBD2. The CDR3 is 16 residues long. The germline CDR1 and CDR2 sequences are MNHEY and SMNVEV (reference sequence). V lost 6 bases to trimming and J lost 0 bases; unmatched junction nucleotides: 10.

The chain combines TRBV3-1 with TRBJ2-1; 11 bases line up with TRBD1. This CDR3 is 15 amino acids long. After removal of 1 base from V and 8 bases from J, the junction contained 4 bases not matched to a gene. Germline V CDR1 and CDR2: LGHDT, YNNKEL (reference sequence). CDR3 nucleotides: TGTGCCAGCAGCCAAGGGACAGGGGGCATGTATGAGCAGTTCTTC. This translates into CASSQGTGGMYEQFF.

The chain has TRBV4-3 and TRBJ2-3; 9 bases align to TRBD1. The CDR3 is 15 residues long. CDR1 is LGHNA, CDR2 YSLEER, per germline. The trim removed 1 base at V and 5 bases at J, leaving 4 bases unmatched. The CDR3 loop is CASSQGGQGLDTQYF. The CDR3 coding sequence is TGCGCCAGCAGCCAAGGCGGACAGGGGTTAGATACGCAGTATTTT.

The CDR3 region is CAWKAPFNEQFF. CDR3 DNA: TGTGCCTGGAAGGCTCCCTTCAATGAGCAGTTCTTC. The rearrangement links TRBV30 to TRBJ2-1, with unresolved D. V lost 4 bases and J 6 bases, leaving 10 bases between the germline ends. The CDR3 totals 12 residues. CDR1 and CDR2 from the germline V gene are GTSNPN and SVGIG (reference sequence).

V and J are TRBV10-3 and TRBJ2-1, with D unclear. This CDR3 region has 11 residues. Germline V lookup: CDR1 ENHRY, CDR2 SYGVKD. V lost 8 bases and J lost 6, with 8 bases in between. This CDR3 is CAIGQSNEQFF. The CDR3 coding sequence is TGTGCCATCGGGCAATCCAATGAGCAGTTCTTC.

The V call is TRBV4-1, the J call TRBJ2-1; D gene unclear. V shed 1 base and J shed 12 bases, with 10 bases lying between them. The CDR3 length is 12 residues. Germline V lookup: CDR1 MGHRA, CDR2 YSYEKL. The CDR3 loop reads CASSQVLEAQFF. CDR3 DNA sequence: TGCGCCAGCAGCCAAGTCCTCGAGGCGCAGTTCTTC.

This chain links TRBV29-1 with TRBJ2-7; no firm D call. V lost 3 bases and J 6 bases, leaving 12 bases between the germline ends. Germline CDR1 reads SQVTM; CDR2 reads ANQGSEA. The length of the CDR3 is 12 residues. CDR3 DNA: TGCAGCGTTGAGTCGTTGGGCAGCGAGCAGTACTTC. This encodes CSVESLGSEQYF.

The rearrangement links TRBV5-1 to TRBJ1-1, with 7 bases identical to TRBD1. Germline V CDR1 and CDR2: SGHRS, YFSETQ. The CDR3 extends over 15 amino acids. Losses at the gene ends were 1 base for V and 1 base for J; bases not matched to a gene: 4. The CDR3 sequence: CASSLIAGGNTEAFF. The CDR3, as DNA: TGCGCCAGCAGCTTGATAGCAGGGGGGAACACTGAAGCTTTCTTT.

The rearrangement joins TRBV5-4 to TRBJ2-7; D is uncertain. V lost 4 bases and J lost 2, with 13 bases in between. CDR1 is SGHNT and CDR2 is YYREEE in the germline V gene (reference sequence). CDR3 length: 14 amino acids. As DNA, the CDR3 is TGTGCCAGCAGCACCCCGTTAGCCCCCTACGAGCAGTACGTC. It codes for CASSTPLAPYEQYV.

The rearrangement uses TRBV15 and TRBJ1-2; no firm D call. CDR3 length: 15 residues. V lost 5 bases, J lost 5 bases, and 18 bases lay in between. Germline CDR1 is LNHNV and CDR2 is YYDKDF (reference sequence). The chain's CDR3 is CATSVWTAPGYGYTF. The CDR3 DNA reads as TGTGCCACCAGCGTATGGACGGCCCCGGGGTATGGCTACACCTTC.

V gene TRBV25-1 combines with J gene TRBJ2-5; D perhaps matches TRBD1 (6 bases). Trimming removed 4 bases from V and 0 bases from J, with 9 bases in between. The CDR3 is 14 residues long. The germline V gene encodes CDR1 MGHDK and CDR2 SYGVNS. CDR3 nucleotides: TGTGCCAGCAGTGGACAGGCGTACCAAGAGACCCAGTACTTC. It codes for CASSGQAYQETQYF.

The chain has TRBV7-2 and TRBJ2-3, with D hard to call. Germline V gene sequence: CDR1 SGHTA, CDR2 FQGNSA. CDR3 size: 15 residues. The ends were cut back, 5 bases at V and 1 base at J, with 13 bases in the middle. The CDR3, as DNA: TGTGCCAGCAGCCTTTCTAGGTGGCGCACAGATACGCAGTATTTT. Translating gives CASSLSRWRTDTQYF.

The V and J genes are TRBV5-4 and TRBJ2-1, with 9 bases lining up with TRBD2. Germline-derived CDR1 and CDR2 are SGHNT and YYREEE (reference sequence). The CDR3 totals 16 residues. V was clipped by 4 bases and J by 7 bases; unmatched bases: 12. CDR3 loop: CASSMGSGRSWNEQFF. CDR3 coding DNA: TGTGCCAGCAGCATGGGGAGCGGGAGGTCATGGAATGAGCAGTTCTTC.

The chain is built from TRBV5-4 and TRBJ2-3; D gene ambiguous. CDR3 size: 14 residues. V dropped 1 base and J dropped 3 bases, with 9 bases sitting between them. Germline V gene data show CDR1 as SGHNT and CDR2 as YYREEE (reference sequence). The CDR3 reads CASSLLEATDTQYF. CDR3 bases: TGTGCCAGCAGCTTGTTGGAAGCGACAGATACGCAGTATTTT.

The V and J genes are TRBV5-1 and TRBJ2-5; D ambiguous. This CDR3 comprises 11 residues. CDR1 and CDR2 from the germline V gene are SGHRS and YFSETQ. The V and J ends lost 6 bases and 2 bases respectively, with 5 bases between them. The CDR3 here is CASTNQETQYF. In DNA form, the CDR3 reads TGCGCCAGCACCAATCAAGAGACCCAGTACTTC. The whole variable domain, filled in from reference TRBV5-1 and TRBJ2-5, reads KAGVTQTPRYLIKTRGQQVTLSCSPISGHRSVSWYQQTPGQGLQFLFEYFSETQRNKGNFPGRFSGRQFSNSRSEMNVSTLELGDSALYLCASTNQETQYFGPGTRLLVL.

The rearrangement uses TRBV30 and TRBJ2-3; tentatively, D is TRBD1 (5 bases). The germline V and J ends were trimmed by 3 bases and 3 bases, with 13 bases remaining between them. CDR1 and CDR2 (germline): GTSNPN, SVGIG (reference sequence). The CDR3 totals 14 residues. DNA for the CDR3: TGTGCCTGGAGGAAGGGCAGGGCGACAGATACGCAGTATTTT. Its translation: CAWRKGRATDTQYF.

The chain has TRBV14 and TRBJ1-2; D perhaps matches TRBD1 (6 bases). Germline V gives CDR1 SGHDN, CDR2 FVKESK. The CDR3 is 14 residues long. Trimming removed 3 bases from V and 7 bases from J, with 15 bases in between. CDR3 sequence: CASSQNRVSGGYTF. The DNA for the CDR3 is TGTGCCAGCAGCCAGAACAGGGTGTCGGGTGGCTACACCTTC.

V usage is TRBV5-4 and J usage is TRBJ2-7, with D unresolved. CDR3 length: 14 residues. With 2 bases removed from V and 0 bases from J, the gap between germline ends came to 9 bases. The germline gives CDR1 SGHNT, CDR2 YYREEE (reference sequence). The CDR3 protein is CASSFDLSSYEQYF. CDR3 in DNA: TGTGCCAGCAGCTTCGACCTCTCCTCCTACGAGCAGTACTTC. The entire variable domain, with the rest obtained from reference TRBV5-4 and TRBJ2-7, is as follows: ETGVTQSPTHLIKTRGQQVTLRCSSQSGHNTVSWYQQALGQGPQFIFQYYREEENGRGNFPPRFSGLQFPNYSSELNVNALELDDSALYLCASSFDLSSYEQYFGPGTRLTVT.

This chain uses TRBV20-1 with TRBJ2-5, with D perhaps TRBD1 (6 bases). Trimming removed 5 bases from V and 5 bases from J, with 12 bases in between. CDR3 size: 12 residues. Per the germline V gene, CDR1 is DFQATT and CDR2 is SNEGSKA (reference sequence). CDR3 region: CSAPQGAETQYF. Written as DNA, the CDR3 is TGCAGTGCTCCACAGGGTGCTGAGACCCAGTACTTC.

This chain uses TRBV7-2 with TRBJ2-7; D not resolved. Germline CDR1 SGHTA, CDR2 FQGNSA. V gave up 5 bases and J gave up 4 bases, with 12 bases separating them. CDR3 length: 13 amino acids. CDR3 DNA sequence: TGTGCCAGCAGCCCTATGACGGCGTACGAGCAGTACTTC. This sequence encodes CASSPMTAYEQYF.

V gene TRBV2 combines with J gene TRBJ1-2; weak D call: TRBD1 (5 bases). Germline loops: CDR1 SNHLY, CDR2 FYNNEI. The CDR3 contains 13 residues. The V and J ends lost 6 bases and 2 bases respectively, with 10 bases between them. The CDR3 sequence: CASRATVNYGYTF. The CDR3 DNA follows: TGTGCCAGCAGGGCGACAGTCAACTATGGCTACACCTTC.

Only a few counts were recorded for this clonotype. The chain has TRBV11-2 and TRBJ1-2; 7 bases align to TRBD1. Germline-derived CDR1 and CDR2 are SGHAT and FQNNGV. The CDR3 is 14 amino acids. V lost 3 bases and J lost 1; bases outside the gene matches: 2. The CDR3 DNA sequence: TGTGCCAGCAGCTTGACAGGGATTAACTATGGCTACACCTTC. It encodes CASSLTGINYGYTF.

The rearrangement joins TRBV4-2 to TRBJ2-3; D is perhaps TRBD1 or TRBD2 (5 bases each). CDR1 and CDR2 (germline): LGHNA, YNFKEQ. The ends were cut back, 0 bases at V and 6 bases at J, with 13 bases in the middle. CDR3 length: 15 amino acids. CDR3 nucleotide sequence: TGTGCCAGCAGCCAAGAACGGGACCTGTTTGATACGCAGTATTTT. Translating it yields CASSQERDLFDTQYF.

The chain joins TRBV7-2 to TRBJ2-4; possible D gene TRBD2, 6 bases. V gave up 2 bases and J gave up 1 base, with 12 bases separating them. CDR1 and CDR2 (germline): SGHTA, FQGNSA. The CDR3 length is 16 residues. Here the CDR3 reads CASSLPGGGAKNIQYF. The CDR3 DNA is TGTGCCAGCAGCTTACCGGGTGGAGGGGCCAAAAACATTCAGTACTTC.

The genes are TRBV5-5 and TRBJ1-2; D uncertain. The ends were cut back, 0 bases at V and 4 bases at J, with 7 bases in the middle. Germline V gene lookup returns CDR1 SGHKS and CDR2 YYEKEE (reference sequence). There are 13 residues in the CDR3. Written as DNA, the CDR3 is TGTGCCAGCAGCTTGGAACAGCTCTATGGCTACACCTTC. Translation: CASSLEQLYGYTF.

As DNA, the CDR3 is TGTGCCAGCAGTTTGAGGGGCGCTGGGGCCAACGTCCTGACTTTC. Translated: CASSLRGAGANVLTF. The chain links TRBV12-3 or TRBV12-4 to TRBJ2-6; D may match TRBD1 or TRBD2 (5 bases each). This CDR3 is 15 amino acids long. The ends were cut back, 3 bases at V and 2 bases at J, with 8 bases in the middle.

This rearrangement joins TRBV30 to TRBJ1-1; TRBD1 is a possible D gene (5 bases). The germline V gene has CDR1 GTSNPN and CDR2 SVGIG (reference sequence). This CDR3 contains 13 residues. Trimming removed 2 bases at V and 10 bases at J, with 17 bases between. The CDR3 loop is CAWSRMGHSIAFF. The CDR3 nucleotides are TGTGCCTGGAGTCGGATGGGGCATTCGATAGCTTTCTTT.

The V call is TRBV29-1, the J call TRBJ2-5, with D maybe TRBD1 (5 bases). V lost 4 bases to trimming and J lost 5 bases, with 14 bases between them. CDR3 length equals 13 residues. The germline V gene encodes CDR1 SQVTM and CDR2 ANQGSEA. CDR3 in DNA: TGCAGCGTTGGTAAAGGGGCCGGGGAGACCCAGTACTTC. It encodes CSVGKGAGETQYF.

This rearrangement joins TRBV29-1 to TRBJ1-2; D is perhaps TRBD1 (6 bases). This CDR3 has 12 amino acids. Per the germline V gene, CDR1 is SQVTM and CDR2 is ANQGSEA. V was shortened by 5 bases and J by 3 bases, with 10 bases between the two germline ends. The CDR3 reads CSVIRQDYGYTF. The CDR3 DNA is TGCAGCGTTATAAGACAGGACTATGGCTACACCTTC. Drawing the rest from reference TRBV29-1 and TRBJ1-2, the complete variable domain is SAVISQKPSRDICQRGTSLTIQCQVDSQVTMMFWYRQQPGQSLTLIATANQGSEATYESGFVIDKFPISRPNLTFSTLTVSNMSPEDSSIYLCSVIRQDYGYTFGSGTRLTVV.

The chain couples TRBV11-2 to TRBJ2-7; D is unclear. The CDR3 length is 14 residues. CDR1 is SGHAT, CDR2 FQNNGV, per germline. The V and J ends lost 1 base and 0 bases respectively, with 7 bases between them. The CDR3 is CASSLVGRSYEQYV. CDR3 coding DNA: TGTGCCAGCAGCTTAGTTGGGCGCTCCTACGAGCAGTACGTC.

The chain recombines TRBV7-8 with TRBJ2-2; TRBD2 is a possible D gene (5 bases). Germline V gene data show CDR1 as SGHVS and CDR2 as FQNEAQ. The CDR3 is made up of 15 amino acids. Between the trimmed V and J ends, which lost 4 bases and 2 bases, there was a span of 11 bases. The DNA for the CDR3 is TGTGCCAGCAGCTCAAGCGGACCTAACACCGGGGAGCTGTTTTTT. The encoded protein is CASSSSGPNTGELFF.

V usage is TRBV2 and J usage is TRBJ2-5; no definite D call. Trimming shortened V by 3 bases and J by 1 base, and 9 bases separated the two germline ends. The CDR3 has 14 amino acids. CDR1 is SNHLY, CDR2 FYNNEI, per germline. CDR3 sequence: CASSEVQTQETQYF. The CDR3 DNA reads TGTGCCAGCAGTGAGGTCCAGACCCAAGAGACCCAGTACTTC. The whole variable domain, filled in from reference TRBV2 and TRBJ2-5, reads EPEVTQTPSHQVTQMGQEVILRCVPISNHLYFYWYRQILGQKVEFLVSFYNNEISEKSEIFDDQFSVERPDGSNFTLKIRSTKLEDSAMYFCASSEVQTQETQYFGPGTRLLVL.